Following are 13 T cell receptor beta chains from one sample sequenced in a study of OX40 agonist ivuxolimab in advanced cancers. The library was produced with the immunoSEQ multiplex PCR assay. TCRdb's version of the immuneACCESS table is confined to in-frame rearrangements and falls short of the full clone set. An unresolved V gene accounts for under half of the shortfall where checked; the remainder is of unknown origin. The sample table records about 42,000 clones; 80% to 90% of these occur just once. Of the sample, approximately 5% is held by the ten largest clones. The source material was CD4+ or CD8+ T cells sorted from blood, sampled in a trial of the OX40 agonist ivuxolimab. These TCRs come from an adult with an advanced solid tumor such as melanoma, head and neck, liver or kidney cancer.

This clone was counted a single time. The rearrangement uses TRBV5-1 and TRBJ1-2; D is ambiguous. The germline CDR1 and CDR2 sequences are SGHRS and YFSETQ. Trimming removed 0 bases from V and 1 base from J, with 1 base in between. CDR3 length equals 12 residues. The CDR3 DNA is TGCGCCAGCAGCTTGGATAACTATGGCTACACCTTC. The encoded protein is CASSLDNYGYTF.

The chain combines TRBV20-1 with TRBJ2-7; TRBD2 might be the D (5 bases). Germline values: CDR1 DFQATT, CDR2 SNEGSKA (reference sequence). The CDR3 sequence is 11 residues long. With 2 bases removed from V and 5 bases from J, the gap between germline ends came to 7 bases. The DNA of the CDR3 is TGCAGTGCTAGAAGAGCGGACGAGCAGTACTTC. Translated, it gives CSARRADEQYF.

CDR3 region: CASSLSTGLSSYEQYF. The CDR3 nucleotides are TGCGCCAGCAGCTTGAGCACGGGTTTAAGCTCCTACGAGCAGTACTTC. This chain joins TRBV5-1 and TRBJ2-7, with D unresolved. The germline CDR1 and CDR2 sequences are SGHRS and YFSETQ. V dropped 1 base and J dropped 0 bases, with 14 bases sitting between them. The length of the CDR3 is 16 residues.

This rearrangement joins TRBV29-1 to TRBJ2-7; 8 nucleotides line up with TRBD1. The germline V gene has CDR1 SQVTM and CDR2 ANQGSEA. CDR3 length: 14 residues. J was trimmed by 6 bases and V by 3 bases; bases with no gene match: 10. The DNA of the CDR3 is TGCAGCGTTGACGTCGACAGGGGCGGAGGCGAGCAGTACTTC. As protein: CSVDVDRGGGEQYF.

The rearrangement uses TRBV29-1 and TRBJ2-3, with D perhaps TRBD1 or TRBD2 (5 bases each). The germline gives CDR1 SQVTM, CDR2 ANQGSEA. The CDR3 runs to 13 residues. The ends were cut back, 6 bases at V and 1 base at J, with 11 bases in the middle. The CDR3 loop is CSVAQGGTDTQYF. CDR3 DNA: TGCAGCGTCGCTCAGGGAGGCACAGATACGCAGTATTTT.

The table lists this clone with a count of one. The rearrangement links TRBV27 to TRBJ2-1; no clear D gene. This CDR3 is built from 14 residues. Trimming took 3 bases from V and 6 from J, leaving 12 bases between them. CDR1 MNHEY and CDR2 SMNVEV come from the germline V gene (reference sequence). CDR3 loop: CASSFVPSGNEQFF. CDR3 nucleotide sequence: TGTGCCAGCAGTTTCGTGCCATCGGGCAATGAGCAGTTCTTC.

The CDR3, as DNA: TGTGCCTGGAGTGTGACACCTTACGAGCAGTACTTC. Amino acids: CAWSVTPYEQYF. This chain joins TRBV30 and TRBJ2-7; D gene uncertain. Germline CDR1 reads GTSNPN; CDR2 reads SVGIG (reference sequence). The V end was cut by 0 bases, the J end by 4 bases, with 7 bases between. There are 12 residues in the CDR3.

The rearrangement joins TRBV6-5 to TRBJ1-1; maybe TRBD1 (6 bases). The CDR3 consists of 14 residues. V lost 5 bases, J lost 1 base, and 11 bases lay in between. From germline, CDR1 is MNHEY and CDR2 SVGAGI. CDR3 sequence: CASSAETGNTEAFF. In DNA form, the CDR3 reads TGTGCCAGCAGTGCAGAGACAGGGAACACTGAAGCTTTCTTT.

V is TRBV7-8 and J is TRBJ2-7, with D possibly matching TRBD1 (6 bases). Germline loops: CDR1 SGHVS, CDR2 FQNEAQ. The V end was cut by 2 bases, the J end by 3 bases, with 11 bases between. There are 14 residues in the CDR3. CDR3 protein: CASSLSGQFYEQYF. DNA for the CDR3: TGTGCCAGCAGCTTATCCGGACAGTTCTACGAGCAGTACTTC.

This clone occurred a few times. The chain employs TRBV15 and TRBJ1-4; tentative D call: TRBD1 (5 bases). CDR3 length equals 13 residues. Trimming shortened V by 1 base and J by 10 bases, and 10 bases separated the two germline ends. Looked up from germline, CDR1 is LNHNV and CDR2 is YYDKDF (reference sequence). The CDR3 here is CATSRVTERKLFF. The DNA for the CDR3 is TGTGCCACCAGCAGAGTGACAGAAAGAAAACTGTTTTTT. Full variable domain (missing parts from reference TRBV15 and TRBJ1-4): DAMVIQNPRYQVTQFGKPVTLSCSQTLNHNVMYWYQQKSSQAPKLLFHYYDKDFNNEADTPDNFQSRRPNTSFCFLDIRSPGLGDTAMYLCATSRVTERKLFFGSGTQLSVL.

V and J are TRBV23-1 and TRBJ2-2; TRBD1 might be the D (6 bases). TRBV23-1 is an open reading frame, and its role is uncertain. The CDR3 length is 17 residues. The V and J ends lost 2 bases and 5 bases respectively, with 18 bases between them. DNA of the CDR3: TGCGCCAGCAGTCAACCACAGGGCATCAAGAGTACCGGGGAGCTGTTTTTT. It specifies CASSQPQGIKSTGELFF.

The count of this clone is one. This rearrangement joins TRBV29-1 to TRBJ2-3, with 11 bases aligning to TRBD2. V was pared by 6 bases and J by 3 bases, with 5 bases of the junction left unmatched. Germline V gene sequence: CDR1 SQVTM, CDR2 ANQGSEA. The CDR3 has 14 amino acids. The CDR3 region is CSVATSGGTDTQYF. Here the CDR3 DNA reads TGCAGCGTCGCTACTAGCGGGGGAACAGATACGCAGTATTTT.

The chain employs TRBV9 and TRBJ1-2, with TRBD1 as a possible D gene (6 bases). The V end lost 4 bases, the J end lost 5 bases, and 18 bases lay between the germline ends. The CDR3 sequence is 15 residues long. Germline lookup yields CDR1 SGDLS and CDR2 YYNGEE. Here the CDR3 DNA reads TGTGCCAGCAGCCTGGAGGGGGGATCCTCGTATGGCTACACCTTC. This translates into CASSLEGGSSYGYTF.